This entry concerns a single T cell receptor (beta chain). The record originates from a study of T-cell memory formation after mild COVID-19. A single record per CDR3 protein comes from TCRdb applying MiXCR to the 5' RACE reads. Here the sample spans about 390,000 distinct CDR3 sequences, approximately 21% being singletons. The germline V gene encodes CDR1 MNHEY and CDR2 SVGEGT. Trimming cost V 7 bases and J 3 bases; bases outside gene matches: 12. The CDR3 loop spans 16 amino acids. V and J are TRBV6-2 or TRBV6-3 and TRBJ2-7, with 10 nucleotides matching TRBD1. The TCR originated in an adult woman who had mild COVID-19 (a few samples of this study predate the infection). Cell type and time point are not known. The sequenced sample consisted of PBMCs or a T cell subset sorted from them (not recorded which). The CDR3 protein is CASIDTPGTGVYEQYF. As DNA, the CDR3 is TGTGCCAGCATCGACACCCCCGGGACAGGGGTCTACGAGCAGTACTTC.